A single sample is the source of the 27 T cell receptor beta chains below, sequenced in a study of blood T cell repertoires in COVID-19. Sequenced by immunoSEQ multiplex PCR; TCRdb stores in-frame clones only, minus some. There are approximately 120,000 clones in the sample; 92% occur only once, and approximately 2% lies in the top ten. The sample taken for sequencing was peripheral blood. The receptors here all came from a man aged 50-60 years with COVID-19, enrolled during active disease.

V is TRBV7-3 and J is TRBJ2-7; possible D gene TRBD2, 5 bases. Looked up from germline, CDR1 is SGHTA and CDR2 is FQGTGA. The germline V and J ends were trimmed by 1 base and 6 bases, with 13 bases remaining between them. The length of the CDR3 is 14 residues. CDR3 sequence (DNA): TGTGCCAGCAGCTTAATACCGGGAACGGGCGAGCAGTACTTC. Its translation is CASSLIPGTGEQYF.

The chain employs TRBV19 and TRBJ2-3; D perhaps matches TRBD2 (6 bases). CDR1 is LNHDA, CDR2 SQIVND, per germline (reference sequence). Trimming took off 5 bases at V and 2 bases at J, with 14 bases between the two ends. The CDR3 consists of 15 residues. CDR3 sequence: CASSPLSGPTDTQYF. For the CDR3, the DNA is TGTGCCAGTAGTCCGCTTAGCGGCCCCACAGATACGCAGTATTTT.

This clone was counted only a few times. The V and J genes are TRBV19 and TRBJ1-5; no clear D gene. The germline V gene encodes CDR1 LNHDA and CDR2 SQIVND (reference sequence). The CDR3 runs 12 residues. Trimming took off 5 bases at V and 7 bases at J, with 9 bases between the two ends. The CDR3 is CASSLGSQPQHF. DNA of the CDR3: TGTGCCAGTAGTCTGGGCTCACAGCCCCAGCATTTT.

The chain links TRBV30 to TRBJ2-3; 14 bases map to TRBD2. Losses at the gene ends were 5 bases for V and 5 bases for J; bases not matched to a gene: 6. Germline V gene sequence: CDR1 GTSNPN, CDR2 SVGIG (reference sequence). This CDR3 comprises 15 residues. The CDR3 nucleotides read TGTGCCTGGTGGGGACTAGCGGGAGCGAAAGATACGCAGTATTTT. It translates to CAWWGLAGAKDTQYF.

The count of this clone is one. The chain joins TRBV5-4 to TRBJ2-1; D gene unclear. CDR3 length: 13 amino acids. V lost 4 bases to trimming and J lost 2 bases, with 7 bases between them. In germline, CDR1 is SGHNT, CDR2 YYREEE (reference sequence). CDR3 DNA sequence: TGTGCCAGCAGCAAACAGACCTACAATGAGCAGTTCTTC. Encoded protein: CASSKQTYNEQFF.

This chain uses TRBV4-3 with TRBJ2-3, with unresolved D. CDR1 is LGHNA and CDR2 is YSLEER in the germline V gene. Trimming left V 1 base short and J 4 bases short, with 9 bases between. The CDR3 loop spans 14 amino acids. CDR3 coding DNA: TGCGCCAGCAGCCAAGGAAACATCGCAGATACGCAGTATTTT. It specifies CASSQGNIADTQYF.

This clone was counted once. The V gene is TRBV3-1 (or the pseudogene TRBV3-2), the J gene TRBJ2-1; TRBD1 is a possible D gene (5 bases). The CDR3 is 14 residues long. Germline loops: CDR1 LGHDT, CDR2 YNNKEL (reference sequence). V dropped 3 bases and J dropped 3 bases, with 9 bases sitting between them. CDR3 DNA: TGTGCCAGCAGCCACTCGGACAACTACAATGAGCAGTTCTTC. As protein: CASSHSDNYNEQFF.

The CDR3 here is CASSHETVQGPGELFF. CDR3 nucleotides: TGTGCCAGCAGCCACGAGACGGTACAGGGACCCGGGGAGCTGTTTTTT. J is TRBJ2-2 and V is TRBV7-9; maybe TRBD1 (6 bases). Between the trimmed V and J ends, which lost 5 bases and 6 bases, there was a span of 19 bases. Germline values: CDR1 SEHNR, CDR2 FQNEAQ (reference sequence). CDR3 length: 16 residues.

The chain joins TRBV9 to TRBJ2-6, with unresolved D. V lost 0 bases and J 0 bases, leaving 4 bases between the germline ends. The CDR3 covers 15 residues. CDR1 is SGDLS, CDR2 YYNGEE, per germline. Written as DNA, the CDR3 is TGTGCCAGCAGCGTAGATAGCTCTGGGGCCAACGTCCTGACTTTC. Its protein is CASSVDSSGANVLTF.

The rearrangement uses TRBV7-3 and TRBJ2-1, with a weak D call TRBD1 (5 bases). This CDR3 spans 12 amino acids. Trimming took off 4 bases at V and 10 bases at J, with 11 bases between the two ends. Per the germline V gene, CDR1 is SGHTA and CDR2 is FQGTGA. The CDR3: CASSSSQGEQFF. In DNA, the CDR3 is TGTGCCAGCAGCTCCAGTCAGGGAGAGCAGTTCTTC.

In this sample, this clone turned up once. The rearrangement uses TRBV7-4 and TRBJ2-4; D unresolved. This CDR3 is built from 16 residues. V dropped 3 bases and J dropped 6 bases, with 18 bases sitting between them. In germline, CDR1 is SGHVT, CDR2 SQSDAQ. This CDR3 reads CASSFGLQSLINIQYF. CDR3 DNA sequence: TGTGCCAGCAGCTTCGGGTTGCAGTCCCTTATAAACATTCAGTACTTC. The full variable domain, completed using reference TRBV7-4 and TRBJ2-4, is GAGVSQSPRYKVAKRGRDVALRCDSISGHVTLYWYRQTLGQGSEVLTYSQSDAQRDKSGRPSGRFSAERPERSVSTLKIQRTEQGDSAVYLCASSFGLQSLINIQYFGAGTRLSVL.

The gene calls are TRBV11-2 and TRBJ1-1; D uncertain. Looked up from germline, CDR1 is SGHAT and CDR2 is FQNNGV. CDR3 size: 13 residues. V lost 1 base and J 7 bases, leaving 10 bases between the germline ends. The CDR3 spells CASSLGGRSEAFF. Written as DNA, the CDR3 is TGTGCCAGCAGCTTAGGAGGGAGAAGTGAAGCTTTCTTT.

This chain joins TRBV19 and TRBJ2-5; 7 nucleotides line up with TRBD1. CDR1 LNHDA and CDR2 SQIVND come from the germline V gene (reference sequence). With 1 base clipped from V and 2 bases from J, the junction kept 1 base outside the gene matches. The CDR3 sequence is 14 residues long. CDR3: CASSIAGQQETQYF. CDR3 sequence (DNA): TGTGCCAGTAGTATAGCGGGACAGCAAGAGACCCAGTACTTC.

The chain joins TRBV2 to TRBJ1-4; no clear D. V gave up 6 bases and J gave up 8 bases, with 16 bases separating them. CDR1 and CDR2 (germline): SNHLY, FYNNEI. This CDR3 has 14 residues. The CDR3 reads CASRAGSTGEKLFF. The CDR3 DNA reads TGTGCCAGCAGAGCCGGGTCAACGGGAGAAAAACTGTTTTTT. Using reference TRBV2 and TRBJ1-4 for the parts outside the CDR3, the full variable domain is EPEVTQTPSHQVTQMGQEVILRCVPISNHLYFYWYRQILGQKVEFLVSFYNNEISEKSEIFDDQFSVERPDGSNFTLKIRSTKLEDSAMYFCASRAGSTGEKLFFGSGTQLSVL.

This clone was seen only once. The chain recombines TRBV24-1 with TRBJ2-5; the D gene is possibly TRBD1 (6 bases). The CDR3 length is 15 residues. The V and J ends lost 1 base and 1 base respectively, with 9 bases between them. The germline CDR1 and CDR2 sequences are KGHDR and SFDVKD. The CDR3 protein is CATSDFQGPQETQYF. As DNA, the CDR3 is TGTGCCACCAGTGATTTCCAGGGGCCCCAAGAGACCCAGTACTTC.

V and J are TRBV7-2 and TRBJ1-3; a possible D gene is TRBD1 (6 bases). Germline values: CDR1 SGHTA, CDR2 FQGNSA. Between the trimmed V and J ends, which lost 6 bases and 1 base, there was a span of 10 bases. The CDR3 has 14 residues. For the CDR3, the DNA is TGTGCCAGCAGTCAACAGGGATCTGGAAACACCATATATTTT. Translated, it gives CASSQQGSGNTIYF.

The DNA for the CDR3 is TGTGCCAGCAGCCCCCGAGGGTACACCTACGAGCAGTACTTC. Protein: CASSPRGYTYEQYF. The V gene is TRBV7-2, the J gene TRBJ2-7, with D possibly being TRBD2 (5 bases). Trimming took off 5 bases at V and 2 bases at J, with 13 bases between the two ends. CDR3 length: 14 amino acids. Germline V gene lookup returns CDR1 SGHTA and CDR2 FQGNSA.

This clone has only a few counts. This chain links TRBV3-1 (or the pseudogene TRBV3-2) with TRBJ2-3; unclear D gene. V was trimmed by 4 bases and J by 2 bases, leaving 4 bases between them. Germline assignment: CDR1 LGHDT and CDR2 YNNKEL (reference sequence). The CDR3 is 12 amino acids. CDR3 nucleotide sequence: TGTGCCAGCAGCCGAGTCACAGATACGCAGTATTTT. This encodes CASSRVTDTQYF.

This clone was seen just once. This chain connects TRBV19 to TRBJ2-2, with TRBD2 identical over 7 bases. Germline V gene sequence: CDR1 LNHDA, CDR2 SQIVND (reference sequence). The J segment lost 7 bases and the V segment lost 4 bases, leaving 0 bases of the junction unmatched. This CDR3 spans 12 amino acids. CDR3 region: CASSTSGGELFF. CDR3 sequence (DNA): TGTGCCAGTAGTACTAGCGGCGGGGAGCTGTTTTTT.

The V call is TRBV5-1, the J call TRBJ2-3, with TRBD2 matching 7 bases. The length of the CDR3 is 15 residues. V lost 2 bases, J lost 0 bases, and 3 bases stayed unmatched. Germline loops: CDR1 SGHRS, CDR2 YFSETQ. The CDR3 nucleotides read TGCGCCAGCAGCTTCGGGGGGACTAGCACAGATACGCAGTATTTT. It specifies CASSFGGTSTDTQYF.

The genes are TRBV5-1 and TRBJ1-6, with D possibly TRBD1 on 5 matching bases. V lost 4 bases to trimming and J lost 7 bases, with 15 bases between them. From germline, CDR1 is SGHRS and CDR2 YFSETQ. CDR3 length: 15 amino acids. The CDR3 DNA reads TGCGCCAGCAGCGCGGCCGGGGGTCAGAATTCACCCCTCCACTTT. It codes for CASSAAGGQNSPLHF. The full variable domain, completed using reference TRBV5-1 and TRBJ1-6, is KAGVTQTPRYLIKTRGQQVTLSCSPISGHRSVSWYQQTPGQGLQFLFEYFSETQRNKGNFPGRFSGRQFSNSRSEMNVSTLELGDSALYLCASSAAGGQNSPLHFGNGTRLTVT.

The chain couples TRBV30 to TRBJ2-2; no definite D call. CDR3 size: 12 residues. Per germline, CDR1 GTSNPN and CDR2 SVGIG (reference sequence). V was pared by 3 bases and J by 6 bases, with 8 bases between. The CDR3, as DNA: TGTGCCTGGAGATTTATCCCCGGGGAGCTGTTTTTT. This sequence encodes CAWRFIPGELFF.

In DNA form, the CDR3 reads TGTGCCAGCTCGGAACAGGGGGCGAGGGACACTGAAGCTTTCTTT. Encoded protein: CASSEQGARDTEAFF. The gene calls are TRBV18 and TRBJ1-1, with TRBD1 identical over 9 bases. CDR3 length: 15 residues. Germline V gene data show CDR1 as KGHSH and CDR2 as LQKENI. The V segment lost 6 bases and the J segment 3 bases; nucleotides outside the gene matches: 8.

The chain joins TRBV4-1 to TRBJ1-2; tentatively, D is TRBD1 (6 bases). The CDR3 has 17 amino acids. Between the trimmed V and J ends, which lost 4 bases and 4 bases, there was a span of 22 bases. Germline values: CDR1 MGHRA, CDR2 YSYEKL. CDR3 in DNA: TGCGCCAGCAGCCGCCTAGGCCTTACAGGGAATCTCTATGGCTACACCTTC. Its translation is CASSRLGLTGNLYGYTF.

For the CDR3, the DNA is TGTGCCAGCAGGAGGTCCAGTTCTGAGCAGTTCTTC. Translated: CASRRSSSEQFF. The chain is built from TRBV14 and TRBJ2-1; D not resolved. Germline loops: CDR1 SGHDN, CDR2 FVKESK. This CDR3 has 12 residues. Trimming shortened V by 6 bases and J by 9 bases, and 12 bases separated the two germline ends.

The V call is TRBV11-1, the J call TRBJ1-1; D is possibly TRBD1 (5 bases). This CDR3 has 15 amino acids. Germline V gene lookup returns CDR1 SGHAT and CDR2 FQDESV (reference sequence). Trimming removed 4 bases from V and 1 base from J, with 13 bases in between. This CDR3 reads CASSWRDARNTEAFF. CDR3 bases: TGTGCCAGCAGCTGGAGGGACGCCAGGAACACTGAAGCTTTCTTT.

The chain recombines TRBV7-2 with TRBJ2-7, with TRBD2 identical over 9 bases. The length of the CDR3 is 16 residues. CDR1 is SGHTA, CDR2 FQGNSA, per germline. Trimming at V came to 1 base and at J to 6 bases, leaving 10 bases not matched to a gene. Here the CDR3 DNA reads TGTGCCAGCAGCTTAGGACCAGGCGGGAGGGCCCCCGAGCAGTACGTC. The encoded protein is CASSLGPGGRAPEQYV.